One sample yielded the 10 T cell receptor beta chains listed below, sequenced in a study of breast tumors, draining lymph nodes, adjacent tissues. TCRdb processed the multiplex PCR reads anew with MiXCR; each CDR3 protein has one entry. The table has some 110,000 distinct CDR3 sequences, roughly 29% seen once. Axillary draining lymph nodes of breast cancer patients supplied the node samples. The specimen was axillary lymph node tissue. The source of these receptors is a female donor with breast cancer. Some clones in this sample may be carry-over from other donors' samples.

This chain links TRBV4-1 with TRBJ1-5, with TRBD1 identical over 7 bases. This CDR3 comprises 15 residues. V was pared by 0 bases and J by 6 bases, with 5 bases of the junction left unmatched. The germline CDR1 and CDR2 sequences are MGHRA and YSYEKL. The CDR3 spells CASSQDLTGLQPQHF. The CDR3 DNA reads as TGCGCCAGCAGCCAAGATCTGACAGGGCTTCAGCCCCAGCATTTT.

This chain connects TRBV9 to TRBJ1-6, with D possibly matching TRBD1 (5 bases). Trimming shortened V by 3 bases and J by 9 bases, and 16 bases separated the two germline ends. The CDR3 is 15 residues long. Per germline, CDR1 SGDLS and CDR2 YYNGEE. The CDR3 region is CASSAERGVSSPLHF. CDR3 bases: TGTGCCAGCAGCGCAGAACGAGGGGTGAGTTCACCCCTCCACTTT.

A note on this clonotype: A much larger clone lies a single base off, so this may be a read error. The gene calls are TRBV28 and TRBJ2-5; tentatively, D is TRBD1 or TRBD2 (6 bases each). CDR3 size: 15 residues. Germline V CDR1 and CDR2: MDHEN, SYDVKM. Trimming took off 3 bases at V and 7 bases at J, with 18 bases between the two ends. CDR3 loop: CASSFRGLGRGTQYF. Written as DNA, the CDR3 is TGTGCCAGCAGTTTCAGGGGTCTCGGGAGAGGGACCCAGTACTTC.

This clonotype was observed at least ten times. One junction end does not reproduce the germline sequence, and a read error may be involved. V and J are TRBV7-7 and TRBJ2-1; D not certain. CDR3 length: 17 residues. The V gene's germline CDR1 is SSHAT and CDR2 FNYEAQ (reference sequence). The chain's CDR3 is CASSLTRTNFSYNEQFF. In DNA, the CDR3 is TGTGCTAGCAGCTTAACCCGGACGAACTTCTCCTACAATGAGCAGTTCTTC.

This clonotype was counted at least ten times. This chain links TRBV20-1 with TRBJ2-5; tentative D call: TRBD2 (7 bases). Trimming removed 5 bases at V and 6 bases at J, with 16 bases between. Germline CDR1 DFQATT, CDR2 SNEGSKA (reference sequence). The CDR3 runs to 13 residues. CDR3 residues: CSAPTRGGKTQYF. The CDR3 DNA reads TGCAGTGCTCCTACTAGGGGGGGAAAGACCCAGTACTTC.

The CDR3 loop reads CASRRTGIDEQYF. The CDR3 nucleotides are TGTGCCAGCAGACGGACAGGGATCGATGAGCAGTATTTT. The V gene is TRBV7-8, the J gene TRBJ2-3; 8 positions agree with TRBD1. The ends lost 6 bases at V and 11 bases at J; junction bases unmatched: 10. CDR1 SGHVS and CDR2 FQNEAQ come from the germline V gene. CDR3 length: 13 residues.

This clonotype occurred many times. The chain recombines TRBV7-9 with TRBJ2-2; 9 positions agree with TRBD2. J gave up 5 bases and V 3 bases, and 16 bases lay outside the gene matches. Germline assignment: CDR1 SEHNR and CDR2 FQNEAQ (reference sequence). The CDR3 covers 19 residues. CDR3 in amino acids: CASSFSWASGVIETGELFF. CDR3 DNA sequence: TGTGCCAGCAGCTTCTCTTGGGCTAGCGGGGTGATCGAGACCGGGGAGCTGTTTTTT.

This clonotype was picked up many times. J is TRBJ1-5 and V is TRBV19; D possibly corresponds to TRBD1 (6 bases). The V end was cut by 5 bases, the J end by 4 bases, with 9 bases between. Germline V CDR1 and CDR2: LNHDA, SQIVND (reference sequence). CDR3 length: 13 amino acids. Written as DNA, the CDR3 is TGTGCCAGTAGTCGGGACACAAATCAGCCCCAGCATTTT. Its protein is CASSRDTNQPQHF. Together with reference TRBV19 and TRBJ1-5, the CDR3 gives the full variable domain: DGGITQSPKYLFRKEGQNVTLSCEQNLNHDAMYWYRQDPGQGLRLIYYSQIVNDFQKGDIAEGYSVSREKKESFPLTVTSAQKNPTAFYLCASSRDTNQPQHFGDGTRLSIL.

Many counts were recorded for this clonotype. V gene TRBV28 combines with J gene TRBJ2-5, with 12 bases identical to TRBD2. CDR1 is MDHEN and CDR2 is SYDVKM in the germline V gene. This CDR3 region has 17 residues. V was clipped by 1 base and J by 5 bases; unmatched bases: 8. In DNA, the CDR3 is TGTGCCAGCAGTTTATTTAGGGGGCTAGCGGGAGGGGAGACCCAGTACTTC. This codes for CASSLFRGLAGGETQYF.

This clonotype showed up many times. V gene TRBV30 combines with J gene TRBJ1-5; the D is unclear. Germline V gives CDR1 GTSNPN, CDR2 SVGIG (reference sequence). Trimming took off 0 bases at V and 3 bases at J, with 9 bases between the two ends. There are 14 residues in the CDR3. The CDR3 region is CAWSVGLYNQPQHF. The DNA for the CDR3 is TGTGCCTGGAGTGTAGGACTCTACAATCAGCCCCAGCATTTT.